The 21 T cell receptor beta chains given below trace back to one sample, sequenced in a study of T cell changes during pregnancy in multiple sclerosis. TCRdb's copy holds only in-frame clones and misses some; the assay was immunoSEQ multiplex PCR. The sample holds more than 55,000 clones; approximately 90% are singletons and the top ten take more than 2%. The sequencing here drew on peripheral blood, taken in the first trimester of pregnancy. All receptors come from a female donor in good health, enrolled as a control in a pregnancy study.

The chain uses TRBV19 and TRBJ1-5; D unresolved. The germline CDR1 and CDR2 sequences are LNHDA and SQIVND (reference sequence). The CDR3 contains 12 residues. Trimming pared 3 bases from V and 6 bases from J, leaving 6 bases between. CDR3 residues: CASSIMAQPQHF. Written as DNA, the CDR3 is TGTGCCAGTAGTATCATGGCTCAGCCCCAGCATTTT. Full variable domain (outside the CDR3, taken from reference TRBV19 and TRBJ1-5): DGGITQSPKYLFRKEGQNVTLSCEQNLNHDAMYWYRQDPGQGLRLIYYSQIVNDFQKGDIAEGYSVSREKKESFPLTVTSAQKNPTAFYLCASSIMAQPQHFGDGTRLSIL.

This sequence joins TRBV6-5 and TRBJ2-1; 10 bases are a match to TRBD2. Germline CDR1 MNHEY, CDR2 SVGAGI. The CDR3 has 14 amino acids. V trimming: 0 bases; J trimming: 11 bases; junction bases outside the gene matches: 4. The CDR3 DNA follows: TGTGCCAGCAGTTACTCGACTAGCGGGTGGAAGCAGTTCTTC. Protein sequence: CASSYSTSGWKQFF.

The chain employs TRBV19 and TRBJ2-1, with 8 nucleotides matching TRBD2. The CDR3 runs 16 residues. Germline values: CDR1 LNHDA, CDR2 SQIVND (reference sequence). The V segment lost 3 bases and the J segment 0 bases; nucleotides outside the gene matches: 4. CDR3: CASSISGGSSYNEQFF. The CDR3 DNA reads TGTGCCAGTAGTATCTCGGGGGGGAGCTCCTACAATGAGCAGTTCTTC.

V is TRBV5-1 and J is TRBJ2-3; 7 positions agree with TRBD1. Germline CDR1 SGHRS, CDR2 YFSETQ. Trimming removed 4 bases from V and 3 bases from J; junction bases left unmatched: 2. The CDR3 consists of 13 residues. The CDR3 reads CASSPDRTDTQYF. The CDR3 nucleotides are TGCGCCAGCAGCCCGGACAGGACAGATACGCAGTATTTT.

This chain links TRBV11-2 with TRBJ2-3; 11 bases are a match to TRBD2. The CDR3 extends over 16 amino acids. CDR1 and CDR2 from the germline V gene are SGHAT and FQNNGV. V shed 1 base, J shed 3 bases, and the junction held 3 bases outside the gene matches. The CDR3, as DNA: TGTGCCAGCAGCTTAGGCTCTAGCGGGGGGACAGATACGCAGTATTTT. This gives the protein CASSLGSSGGTDTQYF.

The J gene is TRBJ2-1, the V gene TRBV6-5; 8 bases match TRBD2. This CDR3 comprises 15 residues. The germline gives CDR1 MNHEY, CDR2 SVGAGI. V was pared by 2 bases and J by 5 bases, with 5 bases of the junction left unmatched. The CDR3 DNA reads TGTGCCAGCAGTTACGGGGCGGGAGGTAACAATGAGCAGTTCTTC. As protein: CASSYGAGGNNEQFF.

This chain uses TRBV18 with TRBJ2-2; 7 bases agree with TRBD1. V shed 5 bases, J shed 4 bases, and the junction held 10 bases outside the gene matches. The germline CDR1 and CDR2 sequences are KGHSH and LQKENI. The CDR3 contains 16 residues. The CDR3 nucleotides are TGTGCCAGCTCAGATCCGGGACAGATGTTCACCGGGGAGCTGTTTTTT. This gives the protein CASSDPGQMFTGELFF.

In DNA form, the CDR3 reads TGTGCCAGCAGCTCCCGGCAGGGGCCAATCACTCAATCTGGAAACACCATATATTTT. It encodes CASSSRQGPITQSGNTIYF. The chain has TRBV7-9 and TRBJ1-3, with D possibly being TRBD1 (6 bases). Trimming removed 4 bases at V and 1 base at J, with 23 bases between. This CDR3 is built from 19 residues. Germline lookup yields CDR1 SEHNR and CDR2 FQNEAQ (reference sequence).

V is TRBV9 and J is TRBJ2-7; D possibly corresponds to TRBD2 (5 bases). The CDR3 runs to 14 residues. V shed 4 bases and J shed 3 bases, with 14 bases lying between them. In germline, CDR1 is SGDLS, CDR2 YYNGEE. The CDR3 loop is CASSYGRENYEQYF. The CDR3 coding sequence is TGTGCCAGCAGCTACGGACGGGAAAACTACGAGCAGTACTTC.

The J gene is TRBJ2-7, the V gene TRBV5-4; 8 bases line up with TRBD1. Germline V gives CDR1 SGHNT, CDR2 YYREEE (reference sequence). With 4 bases clipped from V and 4 bases from J, the junction kept 7 bases outside the gene matches. The CDR3 spans 14 residues. The CDR3 here is CASSPGQGRYEQYF. CDR3 nucleotides: TGTGCCAGCAGCCCCGGACAGGGAAGATACGAGCAGTACTTC.

In DNA, the CDR3 is TGTGCCAGCAGCTCCGGTGCGGGGGGGCCCTACGAGCAGTACTTC. Amino acid sequence: CASSSGAGGPYEQYF. The chain recombines TRBV9 with TRBJ2-7, with TRBD2 matching over 9 bases. CDR3 length equals 15 residues. After removal of 4 bases from V and 2 bases from J, the junction contained 7 bases not matched to a gene. Germline V CDR1 and CDR2: SGDLS, YYNGEE.

The CDR3 region has the DNA TGTGCCAGCAGCTCCGGACTAGCGGGGGGTTTTGAGCAGTTCTTC. Protein product: CASSSGLAGGFEQFF. The chain recombines TRBV7-8 with TRBJ2-1, with 14 bases aligning to TRBD2. V trimming: 4 bases; J trimming: 9 bases; junction bases outside the gene matches: 5. There are 15 residues in the CDR3. Per the germline V gene, CDR1 is SGHVS and CDR2 is FQNEAQ.

The genes are TRBV7-8 and TRBJ1-3, with 11 bases lining up with TRBD1. V was pared by 4 bases and J by 4 bases, with 9 bases of the junction left unmatched. The CDR3 runs 17 residues. Germline CDR1 SGHVS, CDR2 FQNEAQ. This CDR3 reads CASSSRPGQGEGNTIYF. CDR3 sequence (DNA): TGTGCCAGCAGCTCGCGACCGGGACAGGGGGAGGGAAACACCATATATTTT. Supplemented by reference TRBV7-8 and TRBJ1-3, the full variable domain reads GAGVSQSPRYKVAKRGQDVALRCDPISGHVSLFWYQQALGQGPEFLTYFQNEAQLDKSGLPSDRFFAERPEGSVSTLKIQRTQQEDSAVYLCASSSRPGQGEGNTIYFGEGSWLTVV.

This clone was seen just once. The chain carries TRBV13 and TRBJ2-1; 9 nucleotides match TRBD2. Germline V gene lookup returns CDR1 PRHDT and CDR2 FYEKMQ (reference sequence). Trimming removed 4 bases from V and 6 bases from J; junction bases left unmatched: 7. The CDR3 has 15 residues. CDR3 in DNA: TGTGCCAGCAGCTCCCGACTAGCGGTTCGCAATGAGCAGTTCTTC. Its translation: CASSSRLAVRNEQFF.

This clone appeared a single time. The chain links TRBV29-1 to TRBJ2-1; 14 positions agree with TRBD2. This CDR3 spans 11 amino acids. With V trimmed by 7 bases and J by 12 bases, 2 bases remained unmatched. Germline CDR1 is SQVTM and CDR2 is ANQGSEA. The CDR3 nucleotides are TGCAGCGGGGGACTAGCGGGAGTGCAGTTCTTC. Encoded protein: CSGGLAGVQFF.

The CDR3 region has the DNA TGTGCCAGCACGGCCTCGACAGGGGCGATGAACACTGAAGCTTTCTTT. It specifies CASTASTGAMNTEAFF. The rearrangement links TRBV7-6 to TRBJ1-1; the match to TRBD1 covers 8 bases. CDR3 size: 16 residues. The germline V gene has CDR1 SGHVS and CDR2 FNYEAQ. With V trimmed by 7 bases and J by 0 bases, 10 bases remained unmatched.

The gene calls are TRBV16 and TRBJ1-1; possibly TRBD1 for D (6 bases). Trimming removed 3 bases from V and 4 bases from J, with 12 bases in between. The CDR3 is 14 residues long. CDR1 is KGHSY and CDR2 is FQNENV in the germline V gene. Written as DNA, the CDR3 is TGTGCCAGCAGCCATGCAGGGGAAGGCACTGAAGCTTTCTTT. This gives the protein CASSHAGEGTEAFF.

The chain couples TRBV6-4 to TRBJ2-2; 7 bases align to TRBD2. The CDR3 contains 14 residues. V was pared by 11 bases and J by 4 bases, with 10 bases of the junction left unmatched. Germline V gives CDR1 MRHNA, CDR2 SNTAGT. The CDR3 DNA is TGTGCCGCAGATGTGGGGGGGGGCACCGGGGAGCTGTTTTTT. It encodes CAADVGGGTGELFF.

This sequence joins TRBV7-8 and TRBJ1-3; D ambiguous. The germline V and J ends were trimmed by 1 base and 0 bases, with 10 bases remaining between them. Germline CDR1 and CDR2: SGHVS and FQNEAQ. CDR3 length equals 16 residues. The CDR3 bases are TGTGCCAGCAGCTTAGATGGAGGGAGCTCTGGAAACACCATATATTTT. Translating it yields CASSLDGGSSGNTIYF. Complete variable domain (other parts from reference TRBV7-8 and TRBJ1-3): GAGVSQSPRYKVAKRGQDVALRCDPISGHVSLFWYQQALGQGPEFLTYFQNEAQLDKSGLPSDRFFAERPEGSVSTLKIQRTQQEDSAVYLCASSLDGGSSGNTIYFGEGSWLTVV.

The chain carries TRBV7-8 and TRBJ1-1; 11 bases agree with TRBD1. CDR1 and CDR2 (germline): SGHVS, FQNEAQ. The length of the CDR3 is 14 residues. Trimming took 1 base from V and 11 from J; bases not matched to a gene: 6. The CDR3 spells CASSLEDRGRVAFF. CDR3 nucleotides: TGTGCCAGCAGCTTAGAGGACAGGGGGCGCGTGGCTTTCTTT.

The chain combines TRBV18 with TRBJ2-3, with unresolved D. The CDR3 is 14 residues long. CDR1 KGHSH and CDR2 LQKENI come from the germline V gene. V was cut by 3 bases and J by 2 bases, with 9 bases left in between. CDR3 region: CASSPVGVTDTQYF. CDR3 DNA: TGTGCCAGCTCACCGGTCGGAGTCACAGATACGCAGTATTTT.